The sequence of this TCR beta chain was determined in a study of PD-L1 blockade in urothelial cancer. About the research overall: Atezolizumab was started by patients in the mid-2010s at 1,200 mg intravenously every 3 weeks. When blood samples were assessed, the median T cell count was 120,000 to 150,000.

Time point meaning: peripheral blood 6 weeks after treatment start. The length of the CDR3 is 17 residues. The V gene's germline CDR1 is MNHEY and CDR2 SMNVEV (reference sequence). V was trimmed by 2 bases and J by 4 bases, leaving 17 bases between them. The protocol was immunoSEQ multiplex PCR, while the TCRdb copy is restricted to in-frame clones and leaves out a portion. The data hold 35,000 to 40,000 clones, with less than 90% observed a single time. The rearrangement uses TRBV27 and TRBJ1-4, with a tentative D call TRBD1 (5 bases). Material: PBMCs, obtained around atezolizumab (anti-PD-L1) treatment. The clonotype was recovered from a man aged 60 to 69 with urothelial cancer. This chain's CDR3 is CASSLPRATGFNEKLFF. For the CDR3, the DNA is TGTGCCAGCAGTTTACCGAGAGCCACAGGTTTTAATGAAAAACTGTTTTTT.